Listed here is a single T cell receptor beta chain. This record belongs to a study of blood T cell repertoires in COVID-19. Study-wide background: PBMCs, B-cell-depleted T cells, or T cells provided the cDNA or gDNA that made up the material.

The authors' processing: Using reference gene primer amplification, nucleated cell counts were estimated. TCRdb's table, derived via immunoSEQ multiplex PCR, lists solely in-frame clones and lacks some. V and J calls and clone size are copied from that table; D and trimming were computed from the DNA. The sample includes roughly 260,000 clones, 87% of them seen just once. Sequenced sample: peripheral blood. The TCR was taken from a woman aged 45-65 years with acute or convalescent COVID-19.

In DNA, the CDR3 is TGCGCCAGCAGAGGACAGGGTCTGAACACTGAAGCTTTCTTT. Amino acids: CASRGQGLNTEAFF. The V call is TRBV5-1, the J call TRBJ1-1; 8 bases fit TRBD1. CDR1 and CDR2 from the germline V gene are SGHRS and YFSETQ. The CDR3 is made up of 14 amino acids. V was clipped by 5 bases and J by 0 bases; unmatched bases: 3.